This TCR beta chain is drawn from a study (dated 2022 in TCRdb). As regards this clone: Its antigen specificity is not known. Base qualities are missing; no much larger clone stands one base away.

The investigation overall reported the following: According to the authors, more investigation is needed, including longitudinal sampling and evaluation of a control group.

V has 0 bases trimmed and J has 5 bases trimmed; junction bases matching no gene number 1. The CDR3 starts with the cysteine, ends with the phenylalanine, and has 15 residues. Of the read, only the CDR3 DNA is kept; its 45 bases are in frame from base 1. Per the germline V gene (reference sequence), LGHDT is the CDR1 and YNNKEL is the CDR2. For TCR beta sequencing, genomic DNA was taken from unsorted PBMCs, and those PBMCs had been isolated from peripheral blood. TCR beta chain repertoires were profiled by survey-level sequencing on the immunoSEQ platform. Per the original workflow: Repertoire diversity was quantified by the inverse Simpson index, and CDR3 amino acid length spectratypes and V-J pairing frequencies were compared. To annotate clonotypes specific to SARS-CoV-2, CMV, influenza A and EBV, TCR beta CDR3 sequences were compared against VDJdb. Entries here come from immuneACCESS through TCRdb and include only in-frame sequences with V and J called. Some clones fail to appear in such tables; in the studies checked, an unresolved V gene covers under half of the shortfall, and the cause of the remainder is unknown. From that table come the V and J calls and clone size; the DNA was used to work out D and trimming. Within this sample are approximately 50,000 clones, with over 85% of them counted one time only. Around 11% of the sample comes from the top ten.

In this chain, TRBV3-1 (or the pseudogene TRBV3-2) is recombined with TRBJ1-4, with 9 central nucleotides matching TRBD1. The TCR originated in a man aged 40-49 years with rheumatoid arthritis. The sequencing sample was made of PBMCs. The CDR3 loop reads CASSQDGTGNEKLFF. The sequenced DNA: TGTGCCAGCAGCCAAGATGGGACAGGGAATGAAAAACTGTTTTTT.